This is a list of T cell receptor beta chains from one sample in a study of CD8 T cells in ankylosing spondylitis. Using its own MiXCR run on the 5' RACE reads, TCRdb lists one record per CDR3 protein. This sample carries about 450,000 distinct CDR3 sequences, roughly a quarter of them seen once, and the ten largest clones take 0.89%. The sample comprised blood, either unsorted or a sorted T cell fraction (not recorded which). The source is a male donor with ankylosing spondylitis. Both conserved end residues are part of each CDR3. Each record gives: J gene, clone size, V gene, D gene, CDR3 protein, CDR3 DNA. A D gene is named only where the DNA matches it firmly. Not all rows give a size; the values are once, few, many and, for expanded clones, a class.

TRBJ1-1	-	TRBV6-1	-	CASSGGLRVFRAFNTEAFF	TGTGCCAGCAGTGGCGGGCTGAGGGTTTTCCGGGCCTTCAACACTGAAGCTTTCTTT
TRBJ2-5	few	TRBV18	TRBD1	CASSPGQEQETQYF	TGTGCCAGCTCACCCGGACAGGAACAAGAGACCCAGTACTTC
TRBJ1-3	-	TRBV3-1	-	CASSRGTSGNTIYF	TGTGCCAGCAGCCGGGGTACCTCTGGAAACACCATATATTTT
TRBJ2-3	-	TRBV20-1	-	CSARDGRDTDTQYF	TGCAGTGCTAGAGACGGAAGGGACACAGATACGCAGTATTTT
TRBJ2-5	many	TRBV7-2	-	CASSLAGVTGETQYF	TGTGCCAGCAGCTTAGCAGGGGTAACTGGAGAGACCCAGTACTTC
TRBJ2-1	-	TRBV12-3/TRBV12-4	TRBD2	CASSQPLADDWMSSYNEQFF	TGTGCCAGCAGTCAGCCGCTAGCGGACGACTGGATGAGCTCCTACAATGAGCAGTTCTTC
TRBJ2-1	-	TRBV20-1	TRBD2	CSAPSVAGGLSSYNEQFF	TGCAGTGCTCCCTCGGTAGCGGGAGGCCTGAGCTCCTACAATGAGCAGTTCTTC
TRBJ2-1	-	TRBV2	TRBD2	CASSMGLAGYNEQFF	TGTGCCAGCAGTATGGGACTAGCGGGGTACAATGAGCAGTTCTTC
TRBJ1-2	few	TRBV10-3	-	CAISESSGALPLSGYTF	TGTGCCATCAGTGAGTCTTCAGGGGCACTACCTCTCTCGGGCTACACCTTC
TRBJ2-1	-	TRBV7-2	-	CASSPPGAYNEQFF	TGTGCCAGCAGCCCTCCGGGGGCCTACAATGAGCAGTTCTTC
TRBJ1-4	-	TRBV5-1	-	CASSLGVTENEKLFF	TGCGCCAGCAGCTTGGGGGTGACAGAGAATGAAAAACTGTTTTTT
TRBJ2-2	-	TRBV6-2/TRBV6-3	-	CASTEIQPRLTGELFF	TGTGCCAGCACGGAGATTCAGCCGAGGTTGACCGGGGAGCTGTTTTTT
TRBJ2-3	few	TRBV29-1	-	CSVEWGTTDTQYF	TGCAGCGTTGAATGGGGGACCACAGATACGCAGTATTTT
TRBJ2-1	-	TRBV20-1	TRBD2	CSVKAGGGNEQFF	TGCAGTGTTAAAGCGGGGGGAGGCAATGAGCAGTTCTTC
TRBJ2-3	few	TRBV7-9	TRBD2	CASSFTSGADTQYF	TGTGCCAGCAGCTTTACTAGCGGGGCAGATACGCAGTATTTT
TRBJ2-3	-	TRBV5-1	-	CASSWGAPTDTQYF	TGCGCCAGCAGCTGGGGAGCCCCCACAGATACGCAGTATTTT
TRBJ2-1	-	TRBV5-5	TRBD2	CASYRGAGAAYNEQFF	TGTGCCAGCTACCGCGGGGCGGGAGCAGCGTACAATGAGCAGTTCTTC
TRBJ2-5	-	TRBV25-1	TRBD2	CASSEYITSDETQYF	TGTGCCAGCAGTGAATATATAACTAGCGATGAGACCCAGTACTTC
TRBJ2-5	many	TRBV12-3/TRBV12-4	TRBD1	CASSLTGPETQYF	TGTGCCAGCAGTTTGACAGGGCCGGAGACCCAGTACTTC
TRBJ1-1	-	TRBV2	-	CASSENRNTEAFF	TGTGCCAGCAGTGAGAACAGGAACACTGAAGCTTTCTTT
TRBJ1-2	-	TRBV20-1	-	CSARNPNNYGYTF	TGCAGTGCTAGAAACCCGAATAACTATGGCTACACCTTC
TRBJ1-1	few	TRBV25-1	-	CASSGSRSLNTEAFF	TGTGCCAGCAGTGGTAGCAGGAGCTTGAACACTGAAGCTTTCTTT
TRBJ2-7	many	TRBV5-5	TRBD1	CASSLEDRGYEQYF	TGTGCCAGCAGCTTGGAGGACAGGGGCTACGAGCAGTACTTC
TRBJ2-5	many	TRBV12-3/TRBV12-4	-	CASSGETQYF	TGTGCCAGCAGTGGGGAGACCCAGTACTTC